One sample yielded the 4 T cell receptor beta chains listed below, sequenced in a study of type 1 and type 2 diabetes patients. The PCR template was genomic DNA. The TCR beta CDR3 region was amplified using 30 forward and 13 reverse primers. TCRdb fed the multiplex PCR reads into MiXCR, producing one record per CDR3 protein. The sample includes fewer than 350,000 distinct CDR3 sequences, around 47% of them seen just once. Material for sequencing was peripheral blood mononuclear cells (PBMCs). These receptor sequences come from a young man with type 2 diabetes.

This clonotype was seen a handful of times. The gene calls are TRBV7-2 and TRBJ1-5, with unresolved D. V lost 6 bases to trimming and J lost 1 base, with 13 bases between them. The CDR3 is 15 amino acids. The germline V gene has CDR1 SGHTA and CDR2 FQGNSA. CDR3 loop: CASSLFSQSNQPQHF. The DNA of the CDR3 is TGTGCCAGCAGTTTGTTCTCCCAAAGCAATCAGCCCCAGCATTTT.

This clonotype showed up many times. V gene TRBV2 combines with J gene TRBJ1-1; the D is unclear. The V end lost 6 bases, the J end lost 1 base, and 6 bases lay between the germline ends. This CDR3 comprises 12 residues. Germline loops: CDR1 SNHLY, CDR2 FYNNEI. The DNA of the CDR3 is TGTGCCAGCAGGGGCGAGAACACTGAAGCTTTCTTT. It is translated as CASRGENTEAFF.

As DNA, the CDR3 is TGCGCCAGCAGGGCAGGGGAGAATGAAAAACTGTTTTTT. Translating gives CASRAGENEKLFF. The chain uses TRBV5-1 and TRBJ1-4; a weak D match, TRBD1 (6 bases). In germline, CDR1 is SGHRS, CDR2 YFSETQ. Between the trimmed V and J ends, which lost 5 bases and 5 bases, there was a span of 10 bases. CDR3 length: 13 residues.

V is TRBV25-1 and J is TRBJ2-3; D is possibly TRBD1 (6 bases). Germline V gene lookup returns CDR1 MGHDK and CDR2 SYGVNS. There are 14 residues in the CDR3. V lost 5 bases to trimming and J lost 1 base, with 10 bases between them. CDR3 region: CASSFPGGTDTQYF. CDR3 nucleotides: TGTGCCAGCAGTTTCCCAGGGGGCACAGATACGCAGTATTTT. The whole variable domain, remainder taken from reference TRBV25-1 and TRBJ2-3, is EADIYQTPRYLVIGTGKKITLECSQTMGHDKMYWYQQDPGMELHLIHYSYGVNSTEKGDLSSESTVSRIRTEHFPLTLESARPSHTSQYLCASSFPGGTDTQYFGPGTRLTVL.